This T cell receptor (beta chain) was recovered during a study of blood T cells in healthy people across ages. Trimming cost V 1 base and J 2 bases; bases outside gene matches: 6. Per the germline V gene, CDR1 is KGHSH and CDR2 is LQKENI. This CDR3 has 17 residues. Per sample, no less than 5.5 micrograms of total RNA were extracted. Using a J-beta primer mix together with a sample-barcoded 5' primer, a second PCR was run for about 6 to 11 cycles. Every cDNA molecule carried a tag from a template-switch adaptor bearing 12 random nucleotides. Using its own MiXCR run on the 5' RACE reads, TCRdb lists one record per CDR3 protein. The sample includes 1.5 million to 2 million distinct CDR3 sequences, 28% seen only once; the top ten take about 8%. General study findings and limits: Roughly linearly, TCR beta diversity per million T cells fell as age increased. There was a strong correlation between TCR beta diversity and naive T cell percentage.

Only one count was recorded for this clonotype. No antigen is known for it. This receptor was identified in a woman in her thirties in good health. This chain joins TRBV18 and TRBJ1-5; 9 bases map to TRBD1. Material: blood. CDR3 DNA sequence: TGTGCCAGCTCACCACGAACGGGACAGGGCGGCAATCAGCCCCAGCATTTT. Its translation is CASSPRTGQGGNQPQHF.